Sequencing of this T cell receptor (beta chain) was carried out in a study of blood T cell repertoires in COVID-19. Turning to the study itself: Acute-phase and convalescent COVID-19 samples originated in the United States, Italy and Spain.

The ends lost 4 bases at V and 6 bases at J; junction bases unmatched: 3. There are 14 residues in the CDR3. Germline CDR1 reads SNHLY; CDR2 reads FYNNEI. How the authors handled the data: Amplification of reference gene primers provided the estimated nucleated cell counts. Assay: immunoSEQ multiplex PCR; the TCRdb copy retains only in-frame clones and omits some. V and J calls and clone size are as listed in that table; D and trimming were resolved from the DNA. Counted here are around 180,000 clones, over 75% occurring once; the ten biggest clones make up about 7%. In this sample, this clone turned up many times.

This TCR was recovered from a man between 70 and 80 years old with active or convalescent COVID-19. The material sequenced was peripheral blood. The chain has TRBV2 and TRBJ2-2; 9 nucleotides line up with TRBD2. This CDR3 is CASSVGLASGELFF. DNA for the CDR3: TGTGCCAGCAGTGTGGGACTAGCATCCGGGGAGCTGTTTTTT.